The 11 T cell receptor beta chains below were found in one sample sequenced in a study of CD8 T cells in ankylosing spondylitis. TCRdb itself ran the 5' RACE reads through MiXCR, one entry per CDR3 protein. The sample has 750,000 to 850,000 distinct CDR3 sequences, approximately 12% seen once; the top ten hold roughly 0.51%. Study-level points and caveats: Ankylosing spondylitis blood appeared to carry a characteristic TCR beta motif of roughly 8 highly homologous variants.

What these receptors recognize is not known. Sequenced input: blood, either unsorted or a sorted T cell fraction (not recorded which). The origin of the receptors is a male donor with ankylosing spondylitis.

The J gene is TRBJ1-2, the V gene TRBV18; D unresolved. The CDR3 is 15 amino acids. Per germline, CDR1 KGHSH and CDR2 LQKENI. With 2 bases removed from V and 8 bases from J, the gap between germline ends came to 18 bases. The CDR3 DNA reads as TGTGCCAGCTCACCAACATCCAGCCCTTTAGGAGGCTACACCTTC. Its protein product is CASSPTSSPLGGYTF.

V gene TRBV7-2 combines with J gene TRBJ2-1; tentative D call: TRBD2 (6 bases). Germline V gives CDR1 SGHTA, CDR2 FQGNSA. The CDR3 is 17 residues long. V was cut by 5 bases and J by 7 bases, with 24 bases left in between. CDR3 loop: CASSRDRAGFGKNEQFF. CDR3 nucleotide sequence: TGTGCCAGCAGCCGCGACAGAGCGGGCTTCGGTAAGAATGAGCAGTTCTTC.

The V gene is TRBV28, the J gene TRBJ2-7; 7 bases align to TRBD2. The germline gives CDR1 MDHEN, CDR2 SYDVKM. V was clipped by 5 bases and J by 2 bases; unmatched bases: 15. The CDR3 sequence is 17 residues long. The DNA for the CDR3 is TGTGCCAGCAGTCTACTATCAGGGCGGGAGCGCCCCTACGAGCAGTACTTC. Its translation: CASSLLSGRERPYEQYF.

This rearrangement joins TRBV9 to TRBJ2-1, with D possibly TRBD1 on 6 matching bases. Deletions cut 4 bases from V and 8 bases from J, with 16 bases between. Germline V gives CDR1 SGDLS, CDR2 YYNGEE. CDR3 length: 14 amino acids. The CDR3 DNA is TGTGCCAGCAGCCCCGGGACAAGATTCGATGAGCAGTTCTTC. It translates to CASSPGTRFDEQFF.

This clonotype was observed many times. This sequence joins TRBV7-2 and TRBJ2-1; D is undetermined. The V and J ends lost 1 base and 6 bases respectively, with 10 bases between them. This CDR3 comprises 14 residues. Germline V gene data show CDR1 as SGHTA and CDR2 as FQGNSA. CDR3 DNA: TGTGCCAGCAGCTTAGTCTCGGCAGGCAATGAGCAGTTCTTC. This encodes CASSLVSAGNEQFF.

The J gene is TRBJ2-4, the V gene TRBV7-2; D remains unclear. The CDR3 length is 11 residues. The ends were cut back, 0 bases at V and 7 bases at J, with 1 base in the middle. Germline V gene data show CDR1 as SGHTA and CDR2 as FQGNSA. The CDR3 here is CASSLANIQYF. CDR3 bases: TGTGCCAGCAGCTTAGCTAACATTCAGTACTTC.

This chain links TRBV6-6 with TRBJ2-5; no clear D. V lost 2 bases and J lost 5, with 9 bases in between. CDR3 length: 13 residues. CDR1 and CDR2 (germline): MNHNY, SVGAGI (reference sequence). CDR3 coding DNA: TGTGCCAGCAGTTACGCCAGTGGGGAGACCCAGTACTTC. This gives the protein CASSYASGETQYF.

In this sample, this clonotype turned up a few times. This sequence joins TRBV5-5 and TRBJ1-2; 8 bases match TRBD1. CDR1 SGHKS and CDR2 YYEKEE come from the germline V gene (reference sequence). This CDR3 spans 15 amino acids. Unmatched junction bases numbered 5, after V lost 2 bases and J lost 2 bases. CDR3 amino acids: CASSLTRQGNYGYTF. The CDR3 DNA reads as TGTGCCAGCAGCTTAACCAGACAGGGGAACTATGGCTACACCTTC.

This clonotype occurred a few times. The chain recombines TRBV9 with TRBJ1-4; the D gene is possibly TRBD1 (5 bases). Trimming cost V 3 bases and J 8 bases, with 14 bases left between them. Per germline, CDR1 SGDLS and CDR2 YYNGEE. The length of the CDR3 is 14 residues. Here the CDR3 reads CASSAGWGFEKLFF. In DNA form, the CDR3 reads TGTGCCAGCAGCGCCGGATGGGGGTTCGAAAAACTGTTTTTT.

This sequence joins TRBV4-1 and TRBJ1-1; D unclear. Deletions cut 6 bases from V and 0 bases from J, with 11 bases between. CDR1 is MGHRA, CDR2 YSYEKL, per germline. The CDR3 covers 14 residues. CDR3 in amino acids: CASRRSIMNTEAFF. The CDR3 coding sequence is TGCGCCAGCAGACGCAGCATTATGAACACTGAAGCTTTCTTT.

The V and J genes are TRBV4-3 and TRBJ1-1, with D hard to call. Trimming cost V 1 base and J 1 base, with 10 bases left between them. This CDR3 spans 15 amino acids. The V gene's germline CDR1 is LGHNA and CDR2 YSLEER. CDR3 sequence (DNA): TGCGCCAGCAGCCAAGTTACGGGCCGGAACACTGAAGCTTTCTTT. Its protein is CASSQVTGRNTEAFF.